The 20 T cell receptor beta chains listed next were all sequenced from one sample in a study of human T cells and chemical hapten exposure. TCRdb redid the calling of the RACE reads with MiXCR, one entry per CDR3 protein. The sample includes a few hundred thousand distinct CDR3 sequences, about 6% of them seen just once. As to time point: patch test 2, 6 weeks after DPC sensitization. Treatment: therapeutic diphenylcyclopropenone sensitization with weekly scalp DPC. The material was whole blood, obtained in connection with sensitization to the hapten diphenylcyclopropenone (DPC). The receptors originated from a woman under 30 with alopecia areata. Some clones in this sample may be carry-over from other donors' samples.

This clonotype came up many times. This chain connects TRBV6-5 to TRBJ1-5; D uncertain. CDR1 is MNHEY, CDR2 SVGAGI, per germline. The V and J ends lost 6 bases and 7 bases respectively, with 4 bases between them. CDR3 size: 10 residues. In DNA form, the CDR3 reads TGTGCCAGCAGGGGCCAGCCCCAGCATTTT. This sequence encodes CASRGQPQHF.

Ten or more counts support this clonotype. Here the CDR3 DNA reads TGTGCCAGCAGCTTGATGGATACGCAGTATTTT. Translated, it gives CASSLMDTQYF. This chain uses TRBV7-2 with TRBJ2-3; the D is unclear. From germline, CDR1 is SGHTA and CDR2 FQGNSA. Trimming stripped 3 bases from V and 6 bases from J, with 4 bases between. The CDR3 has 11 residues.

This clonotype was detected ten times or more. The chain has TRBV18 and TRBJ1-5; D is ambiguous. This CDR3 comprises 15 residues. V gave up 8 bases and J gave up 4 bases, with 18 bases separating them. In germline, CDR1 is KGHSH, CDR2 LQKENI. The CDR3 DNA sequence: TGTGCCAGCACTCCGGACCCAAGTGGTAATCAGCCCCAGCATTTT. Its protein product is CASTPDPSGNQPQHF. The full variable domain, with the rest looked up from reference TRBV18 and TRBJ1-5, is NAGVMQNPRHLVRRRGQEARLRCSPMKGHSHVYWYRQLPEEGLKFMVYLQKENIIDESGMPKERFSAEFPKEGPSILRIQQVVRGDSAAYFCASTPDPSGNQPQHFGDGTRLSIL.

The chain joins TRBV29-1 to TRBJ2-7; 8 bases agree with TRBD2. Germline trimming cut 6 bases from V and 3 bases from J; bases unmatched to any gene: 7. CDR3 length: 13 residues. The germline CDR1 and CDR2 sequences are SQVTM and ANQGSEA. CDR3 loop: CSVGGGSNYEQYF. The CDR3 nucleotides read TGCAGCGTCGGGGGGGGCAGCAACTACGAGCAGTACTTC.

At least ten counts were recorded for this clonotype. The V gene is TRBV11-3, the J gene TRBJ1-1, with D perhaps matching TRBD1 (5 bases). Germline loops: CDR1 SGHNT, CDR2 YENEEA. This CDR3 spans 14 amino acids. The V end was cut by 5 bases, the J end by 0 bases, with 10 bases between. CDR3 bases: TGTGCCAGCAGCATCGACAGTGTGAACACTGAAGCTTTCTTT. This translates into CASSIDSVNTEAFF.

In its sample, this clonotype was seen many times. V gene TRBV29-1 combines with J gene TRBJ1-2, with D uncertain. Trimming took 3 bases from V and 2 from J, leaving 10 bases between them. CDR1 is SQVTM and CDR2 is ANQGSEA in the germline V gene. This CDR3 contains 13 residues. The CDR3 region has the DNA TGCAGCGTTGATTCGGAGAGAAACTATGGCTACACCTTC. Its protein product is CSVDSERNYGYTF.

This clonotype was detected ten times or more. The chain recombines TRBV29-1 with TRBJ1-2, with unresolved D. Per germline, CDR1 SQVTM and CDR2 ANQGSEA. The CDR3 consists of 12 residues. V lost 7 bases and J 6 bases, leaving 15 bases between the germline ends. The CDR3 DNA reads TGCAGCGGACTGACGCACACCCATGGCTACACCTTC. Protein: CSGLTHTHGYTF.

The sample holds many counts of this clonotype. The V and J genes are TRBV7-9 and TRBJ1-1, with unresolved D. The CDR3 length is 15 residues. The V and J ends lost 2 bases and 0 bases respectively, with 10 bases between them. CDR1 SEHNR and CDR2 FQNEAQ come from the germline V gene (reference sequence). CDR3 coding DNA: TGTGCCAGCAGCTTAACACCGGGAATGAACACTGAAGCTTTCTTT. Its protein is CASSLTPGMNTEAFF.

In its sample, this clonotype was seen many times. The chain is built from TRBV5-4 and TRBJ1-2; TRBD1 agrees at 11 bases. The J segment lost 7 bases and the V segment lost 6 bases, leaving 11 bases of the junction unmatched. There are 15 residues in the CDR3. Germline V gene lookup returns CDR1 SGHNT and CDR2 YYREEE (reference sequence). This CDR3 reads CASTEGQGARFGYTF. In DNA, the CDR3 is TGTGCCAGCACCGAAGGACAGGGGGCGCGTTTTGGCTACACCTTC.

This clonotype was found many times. This CDR3 reads CASSYSGQGNTEAFF. Here the CDR3 DNA reads TGTGCCAGCAGTTACTCCGGACAGGGGAACACTGAAGCTTTCTTT. The chain has TRBV6-5 and TRBJ1-1; 8 bases match TRBD1. Germline V gives CDR1 MNHEY, CDR2 SVGAGI. After removal of 0 bases from V and 1 base from J, the junction contained 1 base not matched to a gene. The CDR3 has 15 amino acids.

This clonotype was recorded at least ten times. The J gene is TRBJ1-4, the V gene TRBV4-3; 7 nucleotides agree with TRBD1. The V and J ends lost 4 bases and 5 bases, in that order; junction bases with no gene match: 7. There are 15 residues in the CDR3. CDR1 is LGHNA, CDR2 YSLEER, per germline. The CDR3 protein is CASSLRDSWNEKLFF. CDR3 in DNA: TGCGCCAGCAGCCTCCGGGACAGTTGGAATGAAAAACTGTTTTTT.

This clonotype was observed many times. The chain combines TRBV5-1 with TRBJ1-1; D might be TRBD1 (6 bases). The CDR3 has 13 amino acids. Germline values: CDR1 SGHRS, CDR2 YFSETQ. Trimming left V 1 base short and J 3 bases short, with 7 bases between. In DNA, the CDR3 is TGCGCCAGCAGCTTGCAGGGGTACACTGAAGCTTTCTTT. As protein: CASSLQGYTEAFF.

This CDR3 reads CASSSINLKTGNYGYTF. The CDR3 bases are TGTGCCAGCAGTTCGATAAACTTGAAGACAGGAAACTATGGCTACACCTTC. The gene calls are TRBV28 and TRBJ1-2, with TRBD1 as a possible D gene (6 bases). V shed 4 bases and J shed 2 bases, with 20 bases lying between them. The CDR3 runs to 17 residues. CDR1 and CDR2 from the germline V gene are MDHEN and SYDVKM.

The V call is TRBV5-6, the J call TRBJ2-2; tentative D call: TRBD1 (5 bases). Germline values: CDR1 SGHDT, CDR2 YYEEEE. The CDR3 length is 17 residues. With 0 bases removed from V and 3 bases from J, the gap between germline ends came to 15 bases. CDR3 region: CASSLAGPRAYTGELFF. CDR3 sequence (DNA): TGTGCCAGCAGCTTGGCAGGGCCTCGCGCATACACCGGGGAGCTGTTTTTT.

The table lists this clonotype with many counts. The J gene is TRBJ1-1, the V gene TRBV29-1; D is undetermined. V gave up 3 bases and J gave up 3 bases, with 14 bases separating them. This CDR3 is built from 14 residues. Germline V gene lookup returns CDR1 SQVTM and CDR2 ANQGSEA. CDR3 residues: CSVDSEKDYTEAFF. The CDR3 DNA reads TGCAGCGTTGATTCGGAAAAGGACTACACTGAAGCTTTCTTT. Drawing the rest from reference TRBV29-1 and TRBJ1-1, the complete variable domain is SAVISQKPSRDICQRGTSLTIQCQVDSQVTMMFWYRQQPGQSLTLIATANQGSEATYESGFVIDKFPISRPNLTFSTLTVSNMSPEDSSIYLCSVDSEKDYTEAFFGQGTRLTVV.

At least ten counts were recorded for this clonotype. For the CDR3, the DNA is TGTGCCATCAGCAACAGGGAAACGAACACTGAAGCTTTCTTT. Translated: CAISNRETNTEAFF. The J gene is TRBJ1-1, the V gene TRBV10-3; D might be TRBD1 (6 bases). The CDR3 length is 14 residues. CDR1 ENHRY and CDR2 SYGVKD come from the germline V gene. With 6 bases removed from V and 1 base from J, the gap between germline ends came to 12 bases.

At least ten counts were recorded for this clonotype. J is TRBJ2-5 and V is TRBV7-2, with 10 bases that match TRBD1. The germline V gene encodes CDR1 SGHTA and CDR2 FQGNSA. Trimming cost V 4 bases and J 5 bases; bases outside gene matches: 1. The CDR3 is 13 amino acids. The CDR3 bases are TGTGCCAGCAGCTGGGACAGGGGTGAGACCCAGTACTTC. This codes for CASSWDRGETQYF.

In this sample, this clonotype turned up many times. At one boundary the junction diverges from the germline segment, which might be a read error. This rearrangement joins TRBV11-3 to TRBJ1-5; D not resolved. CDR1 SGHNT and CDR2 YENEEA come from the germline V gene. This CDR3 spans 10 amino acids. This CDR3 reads CASSLGGPTF. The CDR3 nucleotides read TGTGCCAGCAGCTTAGGCGGCCCCACTTTT.

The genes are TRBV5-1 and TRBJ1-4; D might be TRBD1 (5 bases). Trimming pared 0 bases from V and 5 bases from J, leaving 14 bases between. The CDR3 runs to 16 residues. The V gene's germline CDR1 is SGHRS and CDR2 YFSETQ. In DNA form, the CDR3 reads TGCGCCAGCAGCTTGGTCGGGCAGGGCCTCAATGAAAAACTGTTTTTT. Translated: CASSLVGQGLNEKLFF.

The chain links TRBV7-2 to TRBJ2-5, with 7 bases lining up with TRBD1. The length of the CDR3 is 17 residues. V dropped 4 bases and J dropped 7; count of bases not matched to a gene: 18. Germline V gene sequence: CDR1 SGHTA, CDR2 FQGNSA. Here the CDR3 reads CASSSTAGTELGVTQYF. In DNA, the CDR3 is TGTGCCAGCAGCTCTACCGCCGGGACAGAATTAGGCGTGACCCAGTACTTC.